Below, 21 T cell receptor beta chains from the same sample are listed, as sequenced in a study of T cell responses to AZD1222 COVID-19 vaccine (dated by TCRdb to about 2021). The library was obtained by the immunoSEQ multiplex PCR assay. The table was pulled from immuneACCESS by TCRdb, which kept in-frame rearrangements only. Such tables lose some clones; where checked, under half of the loss comes from unresolved V genes, and the rest has no known cause. This sample gives 95,000 to 100,000 clones in total; roughly 90% of them show up just once. Of the sample, approximately 17% falls within the top ten clones. The time point label on this specimen signifies: baseline before first vaccination. The sample was peripheral blood, taken on day 0 of AZD1222 vaccination. The receptors originated from an adult in good health.

The DNA of the CDR3 is TGTGCCAGCAGCTTAGGGCCTAGGGATACTGAAGCTTTCTTT. Encoded protein: CASSLGPRDTEAFF. The V call is TRBV7-2, the J call TRBJ1-1; D remains ambiguous. The CDR3 is 14 residues long. The germline CDR1 and CDR2 sequences are SGHTA and FQGNSA. The V and J ends lost 1 base and 5 bases respectively, with 11 bases between them.

V is TRBV12-3 or TRBV12-4 and J is TRBJ2-7; D gene uncertain. CDR3 length: 13 amino acids. Trimming cost V 5 bases and J 2 bases, with 10 bases left between them. The CDR3 loop is CASSRHFTYEQYF. DNA of the CDR3: TGTGCCAGCAGTAGACACTTCACCTACGAGCAGTACTTC.

V usage is TRBV3-1 (or the pseudogene TRBV3-2) and J usage is TRBJ2-7; perhaps TRBD2 as D (6 bases). The CDR3 is 13 residues long. Trimming stripped 4 bases from V and 9 bases from J, with 16 bases between. Germline CDR1 is LGHDT and CDR2 is YNNKEL (reference sequence). CDR3 in DNA: TGTGCCAGCAGCCCCCTGGGGGGTGGGGGGCAGTACTTC. It yields the protein CASSPLGGGGQYF.

In nucleotides, the CDR3 is TGTGCCAGCAGTTTATTAACAGGCTCTGGAAACACCATATATTTT. Its protein is CASSLLTGSGNTIYF. V usage is TRBV28 and J usage is TRBJ1-3, with D perhaps matching TRBD1 (5 bases). The ends were cut back, 1 base at V and 0 bases at J, with 7 bases in the middle. The CDR3 totals 15 residues. Looked up from germline, CDR1 is MDHEN and CDR2 is SYDVKM.

V gene TRBV28 combines with J gene TRBJ2-2, with 9 bases fitting TRBD2. This CDR3 is 17 amino acids long. Germline values: CDR1 MDHEN, CDR2 SYDVKM. Trimming at V came to 1 base and at J to 1 base, leaving 4 bases not matched to a gene. Here the CDR3 reads CASSLSGLALNTGELFF. CDR3 nucleotide sequence: TGTGCCAGCAGTTTATCGGGACTAGCCCTGAACACCGGGGAGCTGTTTTTT.

This clone was found a few times. The genes are TRBV6-5 and TRBJ2-7; 9 bases match TRBD1. The CDR3 consists of 13 residues. V shed 7 bases, J shed 2 bases, and the junction held 3 bases outside the gene matches. Germline CDR1 reads MNHEY; CDR2 reads SVGAGI. This CDR3 is CASNRQGAYEQYF. The CDR3 DNA follows: TGTGCCAGCAACCGACAGGGGGCCTACGAGCAGTACTTC.

Only one count was recorded for this clone. The chain recombines TRBV5-5 with TRBJ2-7, with D maybe TRBD1 (6 bases). V dropped 0 bases and J dropped 4 bases, with 14 bases sitting between them. This CDR3 spans 15 amino acids. CDR1 and CDR2 (germline): SGHKS, YYEKEE (reference sequence). The CDR3 here is CASSLGPGEVYEQYF. The CDR3 DNA is TGTGCCAGCAGCTTGGGGCCAGGGGAAGTTTACGAGCAGTACTTC.

V is TRBV29-1 and J is TRBJ1-1; 8 nucleotides align to TRBD1. Germline V gives CDR1 SQVTM, CDR2 ANQGSEA. Losses at the gene ends were 5 bases for V and 8 bases for J; bases not matched to a gene: 13. This CDR3 is built from 14 residues. The CDR3: CSVSTGTGLVEAFF. DNA of the CDR3: TGCAGCGTTTCAACCGGGACAGGCTTAGTGGAAGCTTTCTTT.

V and J are TRBV12-3 or TRBV12-4 and TRBJ2-1, with D perhaps matching TRBD1 (5 bases). Trimming stripped 3 bases from V and 5 bases from J, with 8 bases between. CDR3 length: 13 amino acids. CDR3 coding DNA: TGTGCCAGCAGTTTTGGCAGGGACAATGAGCAGTTCTTC. Protein: CASSFGRDNEQFF.

The V gene is TRBV10-3, the J gene TRBJ1-2; D not resolved. V lost 2 bases to trimming and J lost 0 bases, with 10 bases between them. The CDR3 sequence is 15 residues long. Germline values: CDR1 ENHRY, CDR2 SYGVKD. The CDR3 coding sequence is TGTGCCATCAGTGAGGGCGAAAGGGCTAACTATGGCTACACCTTC. Encoded protein: CAISEGERANYGYTF.

The J gene is TRBJ2-1, the V gene TRBV30; no firm D call. This CDR3 has 13 amino acids. From germline, CDR1 is GTSNPN and CDR2 SVGIG (reference sequence). Trimming pared 0 bases from V and 3 bases from J, leaving 6 bases between. Here the CDR3 reads CAWSVAVYNEQFF. The CDR3 nucleotides are TGTGCCTGGAGTGTTGCAGTCTACAATGAGCAGTTCTTC.

The chain recombines TRBV27 with TRBJ2-7; no clear D. Germline V lookup: CDR1 MNHEY, CDR2 SMNVEV (reference sequence). Between the trimmed V and J ends, which lost 5 bases and 7 bases, there was a span of 15 bases. The CDR3 is made up of 13 amino acids. CDR3 amino acids: CASSILGLGEQYF. As DNA, the CDR3 is TGTGCCAGCAGTATCCTCGGGCTCGGGGAGCAGTACTTC.

The V and J genes are TRBV4-1 and TRBJ1-1; D remains unclear. The CDR3 consists of 15 residues. Trimming took 3 bases from V and 1 from J, leaving 12 bases between them. Germline CDR1 MGHRA, CDR2 YSYEKL. The CDR3 here is CASSHYGLSNTEAFF. The CDR3 DNA sequence: TGCGCCAGCAGCCACTATGGGCTCTCGAACACTGAAGCTTTCTTT.

This chain uses TRBV5-1 with TRBJ2-7, with 12 nucleotides matching TRBD2. The length of the CDR3 is 15 residues. The J segment lost 4 bases and the V segment lost 4 bases, leaving 6 bases of the junction unmatched. Germline CDR1 SGHRS, CDR2 YFSETQ. The CDR3 nucleotides are TGCGCCAGCAGCGCGTCTAGCGGGAGGGGGTACGAGCAGTACTTC. This codes for CASSASSGRGYEQYF.

The chain joins TRBV20-1 to TRBJ1-1; D remains ambiguous. Looked up from germline, CDR1 is DFQATT and CDR2 is SNEGSKA (reference sequence). This CDR3 has 10 residues. The V end was cut by 6 bases, the J end by 6 bases, with 8 bases between. The CDR3 protein is CSAGQAEAFF. CDR3 DNA sequence: TGCAGTGCAGGGCAGGCTGAAGCTTTCTTT.

The rearrangement joins TRBV11-3 to TRBJ2-3; no firm D call. Germline loops: CDR1 SGHNT, CDR2 YENEEA. This CDR3 comprises 13 residues. Trimming pared 0 bases from V and 2 bases from J, leaving 3 bases between. The CDR3 reads CASSLDNTDTQYF. The CDR3 DNA reads TGTGCCAGCAGCTTAGACAACACAGATACGCAGTATTTT.

The chain is built from TRBV3-1 (or the pseudogene TRBV3-2) and TRBJ2-7; no clear D gene. The V gene's germline CDR1 is LGHDT and CDR2 YNNKEL (reference sequence). Trimming shortened V by 3 bases and J by 3 bases, and 9 bases separated the two germline ends. The CDR3 has 13 amino acids. The CDR3 here is CASSHGSSYEQYF. The DNA for the CDR3 is TGTGCCAGCAGCCACGGTTCTAGCTACGAGCAGTACTTC.

The chain uses TRBV6-5 and TRBJ1-2, with a weak D call TRBD1 (5 bases). V dropped 0 bases and J dropped 0 bases, with 8 bases sitting between them. This CDR3 is 15 amino acids long. Germline V gene data show CDR1 as MNHEY and CDR2 as SVGAGI. The CDR3 DNA sequence: TGTGCCAGCAGTTACTCGAGGGGACCTAACTATGGCTACACCTTC. It translates to CASSYSRGPNYGYTF.

The chain employs TRBV18 and TRBJ2-7, with D perhaps given as TRBD1 or TRBD2 (6 bases each). Trimming took 1 base from V and 4 from J, leaving 14 bases between them. CDR1 is KGHSH, CDR2 LQKENI, per germline. This CDR3 is 15 amino acids long. The DNA of the CDR3 is TGTGCCAGCTCACCACAGGGGGGCGGGGAATACGAGCAGTACTTC. This encodes CASSPQGGGEYEQYF.

V and J are TRBV6-1 and TRBJ1-2; no definite D call. Germline V lookup: CDR1 MNHNS, CDR2 SASEGT. V lost 2 bases and J 12 bases, leaving 10 bases between the germline ends. The CDR3 totals 11 residues. The CDR3 coding sequence is TGTGCCAGCAGTGAATGGGCGGCAGACACCTTC. This gives the protein CASSEWAADTF.

This clone was observed a few times. This chain's CDR3 is CASTSGQPWGGNTIYF. The DNA of the CDR3 is TGTGCCAGTACATCAGGACAGCCCTGGGGTGGAAACACCATATATTTT. This chain joins TRBV19 and TRBJ1-3, with D perhaps TRBD1 (6 bases). The CDR3 has 16 amino acids. Germline V lookup: CDR1 LNHDA, CDR2 SQIVND (reference sequence). V was shortened by 7 bases and J by 3 bases, with 19 bases between the two germline ends.